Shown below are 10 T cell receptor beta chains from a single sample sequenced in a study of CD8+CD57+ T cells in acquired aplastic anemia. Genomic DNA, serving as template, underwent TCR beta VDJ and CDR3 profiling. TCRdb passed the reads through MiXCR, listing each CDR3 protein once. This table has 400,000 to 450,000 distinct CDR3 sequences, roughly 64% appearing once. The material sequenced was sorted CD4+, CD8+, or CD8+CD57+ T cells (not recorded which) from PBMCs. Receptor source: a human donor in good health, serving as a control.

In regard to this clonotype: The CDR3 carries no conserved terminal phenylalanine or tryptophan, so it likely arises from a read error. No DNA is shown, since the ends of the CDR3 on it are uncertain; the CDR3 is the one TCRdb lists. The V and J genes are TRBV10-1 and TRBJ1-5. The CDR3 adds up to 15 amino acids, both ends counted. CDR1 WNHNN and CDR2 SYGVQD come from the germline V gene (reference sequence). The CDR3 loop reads CASYSPTGGKQPKTS.

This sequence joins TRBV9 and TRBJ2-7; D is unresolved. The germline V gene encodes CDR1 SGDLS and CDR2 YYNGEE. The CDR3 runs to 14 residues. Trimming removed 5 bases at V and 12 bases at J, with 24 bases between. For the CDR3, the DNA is TGTGCCAGCAGTCTGCCCGGAAGGTACCAAGAGACGTACTTC. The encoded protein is CASSLPGRYQETYF.

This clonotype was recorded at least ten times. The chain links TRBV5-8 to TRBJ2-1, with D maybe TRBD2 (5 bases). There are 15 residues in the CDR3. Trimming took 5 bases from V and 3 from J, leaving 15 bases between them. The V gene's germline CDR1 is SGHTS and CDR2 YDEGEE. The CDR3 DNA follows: TGTGCCAGCAGTTACCGGAGCGGAGACTACAATGAGCAGTTCTTC. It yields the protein CASSYRSGDYNEQFF. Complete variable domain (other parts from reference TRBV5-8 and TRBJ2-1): EAGVTQSPTHLIKTRGQQATLRCSPISGHTSVYWYQQALGLGLQFLLWYDEGEERNRGNFPPRFSGRQFPNYSSELNVNALELEDSALYLCASSYRSGDYNEQFFGPGTRLTVL.

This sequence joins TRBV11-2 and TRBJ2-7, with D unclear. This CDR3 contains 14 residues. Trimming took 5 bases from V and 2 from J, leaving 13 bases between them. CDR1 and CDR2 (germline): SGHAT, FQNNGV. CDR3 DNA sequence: TGTGCCAGCAGCCAAGATTTGGCGGCCTACGAGCAGTACTTC. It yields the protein CASSQDLAAYEQYF.

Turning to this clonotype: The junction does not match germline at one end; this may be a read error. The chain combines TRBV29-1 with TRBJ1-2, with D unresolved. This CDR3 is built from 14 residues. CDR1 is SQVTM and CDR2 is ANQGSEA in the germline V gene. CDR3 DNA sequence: TGCAGCGCAGTCAAGGACGGGGATGATTATACCCTGTACTTC. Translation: CSAVKDGDDYTLYF.

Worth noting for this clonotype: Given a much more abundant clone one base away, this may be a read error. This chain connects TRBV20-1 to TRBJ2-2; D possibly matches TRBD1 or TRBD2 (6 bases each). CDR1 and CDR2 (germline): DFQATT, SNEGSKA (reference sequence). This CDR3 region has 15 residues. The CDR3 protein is CSARQVGGPHGELLF. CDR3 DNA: TGCAGTGCTAGACAAGTGGGGGGCCCTCACGGGGAGCTGCTTTTT.

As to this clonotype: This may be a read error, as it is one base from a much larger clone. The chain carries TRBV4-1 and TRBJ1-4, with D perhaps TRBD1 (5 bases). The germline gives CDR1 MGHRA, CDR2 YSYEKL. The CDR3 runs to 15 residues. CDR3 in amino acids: CTSSQDPGPDEKLFF. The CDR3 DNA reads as TGCACCAGCAGCCAGGATCCGGGACCGGATGAAAAACTGTTTTTT.

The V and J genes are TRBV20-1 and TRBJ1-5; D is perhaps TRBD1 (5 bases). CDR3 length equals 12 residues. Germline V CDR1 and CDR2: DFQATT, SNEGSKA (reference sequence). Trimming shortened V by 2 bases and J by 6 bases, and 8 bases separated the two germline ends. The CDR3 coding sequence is TGCAGTGCTAGACAGGGTTTTCAGCCCCAGCATTTT. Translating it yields CSARQGFQPQHF.

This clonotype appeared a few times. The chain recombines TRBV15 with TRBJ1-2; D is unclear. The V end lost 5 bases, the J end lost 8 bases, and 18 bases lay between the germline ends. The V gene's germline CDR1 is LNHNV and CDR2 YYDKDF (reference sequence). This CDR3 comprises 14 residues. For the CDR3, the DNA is TGTGCCACCAGCCCTGATCGAGGGCGGCGGGGCTACACCTTC. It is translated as CATSPDRGRRGYTF.

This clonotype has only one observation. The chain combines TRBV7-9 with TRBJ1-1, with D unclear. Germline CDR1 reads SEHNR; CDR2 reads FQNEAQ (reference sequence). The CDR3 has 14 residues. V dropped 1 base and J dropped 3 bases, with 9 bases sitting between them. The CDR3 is CASSLGEGDTEAFF. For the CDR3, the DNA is TGTGCCAGCAGCTTAGGTGAGGGAGACACTGAAGCTTTCTTT.